The 9 T cell receptor beta chains below come from one sample, sequenced in a study of blood T cell repertoires in COVID-19. Assay used: immunoSEQ multiplex PCR; TCRdb lists only in-frame clones, some missing. The sample includes tens of thousands of clones, about 85% of them seen just once. The source material was peripheral blood. All receptors derive from a woman older than 75 with active or convalescent COVID-19.

The chain joins TRBV28 to TRBJ1-4; TRBD1 matches 10 bases. CDR1 MDHEN and CDR2 SYDVKM come from the germline V gene. This CDR3 has 16 residues. Germline trimming cut 1 base from V and 5 bases from J; bases unmatched to any gene: 4. CDR3 sequence reads: CASSLYGGQGNEKLFF. For the CDR3, the DNA is TGTGCCAGCAGTTTATATGGGGGACAGGGGAATGAAAAACTGTTTTTT.

The rearrangement uses TRBV7-8 and TRBJ1-2; 7 bases agree with TRBD1. The CDR3 has 18 amino acids. V dropped 6 bases and J dropped 0; count of bases not matched to a gene: 16. The germline V gene encodes CDR1 SGHVS and CDR2 FQNEAQ. In DNA, the CDR3 is TGTGCCAGCAGTACAAAACCTCTGGACAGGTTTTCTAACTATGGCTACACCTTC. Translated, it gives CASSTKPLDRFSNYGYTF.

V usage is TRBV7-8 and J usage is TRBJ2-5; 12 nucleotides match TRBD2. Germline V gene data show CDR1 as SGHVS and CDR2 as FQNEAQ. The CDR3 runs 18 residues. The trim removed 3 bases at V and 2 bases at J, leaving 10 bases unmatched. For the CDR3, the DNA is TGTGCCAGCAGCTTTCGCCTAGCGGGGGGGGCGCCACAAGAGACCCAGTACTTC. It translates to CASSFRLAGGAPQETQYF.

This rearrangement joins TRBV10-1 to TRBJ1-1, with 7 positions matching TRBD1. Germline V gene data show CDR1 as WNHNN and CDR2 as SYGVQD (reference sequence). V shed 5 bases, J shed 5 bases, and the junction held 8 bases outside the gene matches. The CDR3 contains 14 residues. CDR3 DNA: TGCGCCAGCAGTCCGGAGAGGGGGCGGACTGAAGCTTTCTTT. It is translated as CASSPERGRTEAFF.

The rearrangement links TRBV6-5 to TRBJ1-1; weak D call: TRBD1 (6 bases). From germline, CDR1 is MNHEY and CDR2 SVGAGI. The V end was cut by 0 bases, the J end by 0 bases, with 8 bases between. The length of the CDR3 is 15 residues. CDR3 residues: CASSYSKGVNTEAFF. The CDR3 DNA follows: TGTGCCAGCAGTTACTCGAAGGGGGTGAACACTGAAGCTTTCTTT.

This chain uses TRBV20-1 with TRBJ2-3; D is undetermined. Germline V gene lookup returns CDR1 DFQATT and CDR2 SNEGSKA (reference sequence). The CDR3 loop spans 11 amino acids. With 6 bases removed from V and 2 bases from J, the gap between germline ends came to 6 bases. CDR3 DNA: TGCAGTGCAGCGACCACAGATACGCAGTATTTT. Amino acids: CSAATTDTQYF.

This rearrangement joins TRBV19 to TRBJ2-7, with a weak D call TRBD1 (6 bases). V lost 6 bases to trimming and J lost 1 base, with 16 bases between them. CDR1 and CDR2 from the germline V gene are LNHDA and SQIVND (reference sequence). The CDR3 covers 15 residues. The CDR3 protein is CASRPGDIMSYEQYF. DNA for the CDR3: TGTGCCAGTAGGCCCGGGGACATTATGTCCTACGAGCAGTACTTC.

The chain joins TRBV27 to TRBJ2-1; D might be TRBD1 (6 bases). Germline CDR1 MNHEY, CDR2 SMNVEV (reference sequence). V shed 3 bases and J shed 9 bases, with 12 bases lying between them. CDR3 size: 13 residues. The CDR3 nucleotides are TGTGCCAGCAGTTTTTGGTTAGGGGGTGAGCAGTTCTTC. Amino acids: CASSFWLGGEQFF.

This chain links TRBV6-5 with TRBJ2-7, with 8 nucleotides matching TRBD1. The V segment lost 5 bases and the J segment 2 bases; nucleotides outside the gene matches: 8. Germline CDR1 reads MNHEY; CDR2 reads SVGAGI. CDR3 length: 15 amino acids. As DNA, the CDR3 is TGTGCCAGCAGTATAGGACAGGGCCGAACCTACGAGCAGTACTTC. Translated, it gives CASSIGQGRTYEQYF.